A single sample is the source of the 21 T cell receptor beta chains below, sequenced in a study of shared clonotypes between healthy human individuals. Here immunoSEQ multiplex PCR was the method, and the copy in TCRdb shows in-frame clones only, minus some. The repertoire has some 2.1 million clones, roughly 96% of them found once; the top ten carry under 0.15%. The sequenced material came from naive CD4+ T cells sorted from blood. As for subset: CD45RA+ positively selected. The receptors were sampled from a man between 18 and 29 years old in good health.

Notes on this clone: A much larger clone sits a single nucleotide away, making a read error possible. The conserved final phenylalanine or tryptophan is absent from the CDR3, which likely points to a read error. The chain has TRBV9 and TRBJ1-1; TRBD1 aligns across 11 bases. V dropped 3 bases and J dropped 3; count of bases not matched to a gene: 1. The CDR3 loop spans 14 amino acids. CDR1 SGDLS and CDR2 YYNGEE come from the germline V gene. The CDR3 DNA is TGTGCCAGCAGCGGGACAGGGGGCTACACTGAAGCTTTCTCT. Its protein is CASSGTGGYTEAFS.

The chain links TRBV28 to TRBJ2-7; possible D gene TRBD2, 6 bases. V lost 5 bases, J lost 2 bases, and 16 bases lay in between. Germline assignment: CDR1 MDHEN and CDR2 SYDVKM. The CDR3 runs to 15 residues. CDR3 amino acids: CASSRPGAFPYEQYF. The CDR3 bases are TGTGCCAGCAGTCGTCCGGGAGCCTTTCCCTACGAGCAGTACTTC.

On this clone itself: The sample has other DNA sequences that encode this CDR3 too. The V call is TRBV28, the J call TRBJ2-5; the D gene is possibly TRBD1 (6 bases). Germline values: CDR1 MDHEN, CDR2 SYDVKM. The CDR3 is 13 residues long. Trimming cost V 5 bases and J 1 base, with 8 bases left between them. The CDR3 here is CASSLGGQETQYF. Here the CDR3 DNA reads TGTGCCAGCAGTCTAGGGGGCCAAGAGACCCAGTACTTC. Full variable domain (remainder filled in from reference TRBV28 and TRBJ2-5): DVKVTQSSRYLVKRTGEKVFLECVQDMDHENMFWYRQDPGLGLRLIYFSYDVKMKEKGDIPEGYSVSREKKERFSLILESASTNQTSMYLCASSLGGQETQYFGPGTRLLVL.

The chain employs TRBV10-2 and TRBJ1-1; D is uncertain. The ends were cut back, 10 bases at V and 8 bases at J, with 14 bases in the middle. CDR1 and CDR2 from the germline V gene are WSHSY and SAAADI. The CDR3 is 11 residues long. The CDR3 reads CAILLGEEAFF. CDR3 in DNA: TGCGCCATCCTTCTCGGGGAGGAAGCTTTCTTT.

The chain employs TRBV2 and TRBJ2-7; 9 nucleotides agree with TRBD1. The CDR3 has 15 amino acids. Losses at the gene ends were 3 bases for V and 5 bases for J; bases not matched to a gene: 8. Germline CDR1 reads SNHLY; CDR2 reads FYNNEI. The CDR3 sequence: CASSDPGTGLHEQYF. CDR3 nucleotide sequence: TGTGCCAGCAGTGACCCCGGGACAGGGCTGCACGAGCAGTACTTC.

The chain recombines TRBV28 with TRBJ1-3, with D possibly TRBD1 on 5 matching bases. Germline assignment: CDR1 MDHEN and CDR2 SYDVKM. The CDR3 totals 17 residues. Trimming cost V 1 base and J 7 bases, with 20 bases left between them. DNA of the CDR3: TGTGCCAGCAGTTTATACCCCTGGGCAGGGAGTGATAACACCATATATTTT. Its translation: CASSLYPWAGSDNTIYF.

This clone occurred once. This sequence joins TRBV7-9 and TRBJ1-2, with unresolved D. CDR3 size: 14 residues. Per germline, CDR1 SEHNR and CDR2 FQNEAQ (reference sequence). V lost 3 bases and J 1 base, leaving 9 bases between the germline ends. The CDR3 is CASSFQFLNYGYTF. DNA of the CDR3: TGTGCCAGCAGCTTTCAGTTCCTTAACTATGGCTACACCTTC. Combining the CDR3 with reference TRBV7-9 and TRBJ1-2 gives the whole variable domain DTGVSQNPRHKITKRGQNVTFRCDPISEHNRLYWYRQTLGQGPEFLTYFQNEAQLEKSRLLSDRFSAERPKGSFSTLEIQRTEQGDSAMYLCASSFQFLNYGYTFGSGTRLTVV.

The rearrangement links TRBV10-3 to TRBJ1-4; the match to TRBD1 covers 7 bases. Germline V gives CDR1 ENHRY, CDR2 SYGVKD. V trimming: 2 bases; J trimming: 7 bases; junction bases outside the gene matches: 4. The length of the CDR3 is 14 residues. CDR3: CAISELGDSEKLFF. DNA of the CDR3: TGTGCCATCAGTGAGCTAGGGGACAGTGAAAAACTGTTTTTT.

As regards this clone: Compared with germline, one end of the junction differs, possibly owing to a read error. This chain joins TRBV5-3 and TRBJ1-5; the match to TRBD1 covers 7 bases. TRBV5-3 is labeled an ORF, and its function is uncertain. The CDR3 runs 14 residues. The CDR3 DNA is TGTGCCAGCAGCTTACAGGGGAATAATCAGCCCCAGCATTTT. Its translation is CASSLQGNNQPQHF.

The chain has TRBV5-1 and TRBJ2-7, with 11 bases identical to TRBD1. Germline CDR1 and CDR2: SGHRS and YFSETQ. CDR3 size: 15 residues. Trimming removed 4 bases from V and 4 bases from J; junction bases left unmatched: 7. The CDR3, as DNA: TGCGCCAGCAGCCGCGGACAGGGGGCGGCGTACGAGCAGTACTTC. Translation gives CASSRGQGAAYEQYF.

The rearrangement links TRBV7-2 to TRBJ2-1; D is ambiguous. V gave up 6 bases and J gave up 7 bases, with 16 bases separating them. Per germline, CDR1 SGHTA and CDR2 FQGNSA. This CDR3 has 14 amino acids. For the CDR3, the DNA is TGTGCCAGCAGACGTACGGGTGGGGAAAATGAGCAGTTCTTC. Translation gives CASRRTGGENEQFF.

About this clone itself: At the DNA level, this CDR3 is encoded by other sequences in the same sample as well. The chain recombines TRBV6-5 with TRBJ1-2, with D possibly being TRBD1 (6 bases). CDR1 MNHEY and CDR2 SVGAGI come from the germline V gene. The CDR3 length is 14 residues. V lost 2 bases and J 5 bases, leaving 12 bases between the germline ends. The CDR3 region has the DNA TGTGCCAGCAGTTACAGCAGGGGAATTTATGGCTACACCTTC. Encoded protein: CASSYSRGIYGYTF.

As DNA, the CDR3 is TGTGCCAGCAGCCAATCCGGACGGGCGGGGTACTTC. This gives the protein CASSQSGRAGYF. The chain links TRBV14 to TRBJ2-5; a possible D gene is TRBD2 (5 bases). This CDR3 region has 12 residues. Trimming removed 2 bases at V and 13 bases at J, with 14 bases between. CDR1 SGHDN and CDR2 FVKESK come from the germline V gene.

The chain couples TRBV19 to TRBJ2-3, with D maybe TRBD1 (5 bases). The V end was cut by 5 bases, the J end by 0 bases, with 9 bases between. The CDR3 length is 14 residues. Germline-derived CDR1 and CDR2 are LNHDA and SQIVND (reference sequence). CDR3 in amino acids: CASSRSGSTDTQYF. DNA of the CDR3: TGTGCCAGTAGTCGGTCAGGGAGCACAGATACGCAGTATTTT. The whole variable domain, remainder taken from reference TRBV19 and TRBJ2-3, is DGGITQSPKYLFRKEGQNVTLSCEQNLNHDAMYWYRQDPGQGLRLIYYSQIVNDFQKGDIAEGYSVSREKKESFPLTVTSAQKNPTAFYLCASSRSGSTDTQYFGPGTRLTVL.

This clone was observed a few times. The same CDR3 can be traced to other DNA sequences in this sample. The J gene is TRBJ2-1, the V gene TRBV6-1, with no clear D. Looked up from germline, CDR1 is MNHNS and CDR2 is SASEGT. Trimming removed 0 bases at V and 12 bases at J, with 12 bases between. This CDR3 is built from 13 residues. The DNA for the CDR3 is TGTGCCAGCAGTGAAGCAAGGCTCCCGGGGCAGTTCTTC. It is translated as CASSEARLPGQFF.

Of note for this clone: Within the sample, other DNA sequences also encode this same CDR3. V usage is TRBV9 and J usage is TRBJ2-5; 7 nucleotides agree with TRBD2. V dropped 4 bases and J dropped 5; count of bases not matched to a gene: 2. The CDR3 has 12 amino acids. Germline V gene data show CDR1 as SGDLS and CDR2 as YYNGEE. The CDR3 bases are TGTGCCAGCAGCTCCGGGAGGGAGACCCAGTACTTC. It encodes CASSSGRETQYF.

The V call is TRBV2, the J call TRBJ2-7; D not certain. Trimming shortened V by 0 bases and J by 4 bases, and 4 bases separated the two germline ends. The length of the CDR3 is 12 residues. In germline, CDR1 is SNHLY, CDR2 FYNNEI. CDR3 DNA sequence: TGTGCCAGCAGTGAAGCGCCGTACGAGCAGTACTTC. Its translation is CASSEAPYEQYF.

This clone showed up just a few times. The chain links TRBV12-5 to TRBJ2-2, with TRBD1 matching over 7 bases. The CDR3 runs to 13 residues. Germline loops: CDR1 LGHNT, CDR2 FRNRAP. Germline trimming cut 1 base from V and 7 bases from J; bases unmatched to any gene: 0. In DNA form, the CDR3 reads TGTGCTAGTGGTTTGGGACAGGGCGGGGAGCTGTTTTTT. Residues: CASGLGQGGELFF.

The chain carries TRBV2 and TRBJ2-2; 12 nucleotides align to TRBD2. V was pared by 5 bases and J by 4 bases, with 8 bases of the junction left unmatched. This CDR3 comprises 17 residues. In germline, CDR1 is SNHLY, CDR2 FYNNEI. CDR3 protein: CASSLRLAGEGTGELFF. Here the CDR3 DNA reads TGTGCCAGCAGTTTACGACTAGCGGGAGAGGGCACCGGGGAGCTGTTTTTT.

The rearrangement links TRBV6-6 to TRBJ1-2; TRBD1 is a possible D gene (6 bases). The CDR3 is 13 amino acids. The V gene's germline CDR1 is MNHNY and CDR2 SVGAGI (reference sequence). V was trimmed by 6 bases and J by 8 bases, leaving 16 bases between them. The CDR3 region is CASSDPGGGGYTF. The CDR3 region has the DNA TGTGCCAGCAGCGATCCCGGTGGGGGCGGCTACACCTTC.

The rearrangement uses TRBV11-2 and TRBJ2-3, with D unclear. Looked up from germline, CDR1 is SGHAT and CDR2 is FQNNGV. Trimming took off 3 bases at V and 0 bases at J, with 13 bases between the two ends. The CDR3 contains 16 residues. The CDR3 sequence is CASSFSARPSTDTQYF. In nucleotides, the CDR3 is TGTGCCAGCAGCTTCTCGGCACGACCTAGCACAGATACGCAGTATTTT.